The entry below gives a single TCR beta chain sequence along with its context. Its antigen remains unknown. Generated by immunoSEQ multiplex PCR, the TCRdb table keeps only in-frame clones and is missing some. Seen here are 65,000 to 80,000 clones, about 90% observed once, and the top ten hold approximately 6.6%. Germline V gene sequence: CDR1 DFQATT, CDR2 SNEGSKA (reference sequence). V shed 6 bases and J 4 bases; nucleotides not matched to a gene: 9. This CDR3 has 16 amino acids. These data belong to a study of T cell responses to AZD1222 COVID-19 vaccine. The study, taken as a whole, reports: Possibly, clonal diversity was underestimated; donors were largely white British and included more females. Close to half of spike-specific TCRs reportedly recognize unmutated variant regions. After the peak T cell response, and only then, were repertoires sampled.

This clonotype was obtained from an adult in good health. The chain is built from TRBV20-1 and TRBJ2-3, with 14 nucleotides matching TRBD2. The sequencing used peripheral blood, collected on day 0 of MenACWY control vaccination. Written as DNA, the CDR3 is TGCAGTGCCAGTCTCGGACTAGCGGGAGGTTCAGATACGCAGTATTTT. This translates into CSASLGLAGGSDTQYF.